The 24 T cell receptor beta chains reported below all come from one sample, sequenced in a study of shared clonotypes between healthy human individuals. This table comes from immunoSEQ multiplex PCR, and its TCRdb copy is limited to in-frame clones, with some not included. Among approximately 500,000 clones listed, 75% to 80% were seen once. The specimen was PBMCs. These receptors all come from a woman between 40 and 50 years old in good health. Some clones in this sample may be carry-over from other donors' samples.

In this sample, this clone turned up a few times. One base away lies a much larger clone, so this may be a sequencing read error. The V call is TRBV28, the J call TRBJ2-7, with unresolved D. V was pared by 4 bases and J by 0 bases, with 1 base between. Germline V CDR1 and CDR2: MDHEN, SYDVKM. This CDR3 spans 11 amino acids. In DNA form, the CDR3 reads TGTGCCAGCAGTTACTCCTACGAGCAGTACTTC. Encoded protein: CASSYSYEQYF.

V usage is TRBV2 and J usage is TRBJ1-5, with a weak D call TRBD1 (5 bases). Per germline, CDR1 SNHLY and CDR2 FYNNEI. Trimming stripped 2 bases from V and 10 bases from J, with 6 bases between. The CDR3 loop spans 11 amino acids. The CDR3 nucleotides read TGTGCCAGCAGTGAAAGGGGTCCCCAGCATTTT. As protein: CASSERGPQHF.

The CDR3 region has the DNA TGTGCCAGCAGCCGTAACCCGACAGGAGGGGACACTGAAGCTTTCTTT. Its protein product is CASSRNPTGGDTEAFF. The rearrangement links TRBV7-9 to TRBJ1-1; D may be TRBD1 (6 bases). There are 16 residues in the CDR3. Germline loops: CDR1 SEHNR, CDR2 FQNEAQ (reference sequence). Between the trimmed V and J ends, which lost 5 bases and 3 bases, there was a span of 19 bases.

This clone was seen only a few times. The V call is TRBV7-3, the J call TRBJ2-2; D gene unclear. Germline lookup yields CDR1 SGHTA and CDR2 FQGTGA. The CDR3 is 13 residues long. Trimming cost V 0 bases and J 8 bases, with 7 bases left between them. CDR3 in DNA: TGTGCCAGCAGCTTAACCCCTAGTGGGGAGCTGTTTTTT. Translated: CASSLTPSGELFF.

J is TRBJ1-2 and V is TRBV10-3, with D perhaps TRBD1 (6 bases). V lost 3 bases and J 2 bases, leaving 10 bases between the germline ends. CDR1 and CDR2 (germline): ENHRY, SYGVKD. The CDR3 spans 14 residues. CDR3 nucleotides: TGTGCCATCAGTGAACTTCAGGGGAACTATGGCTACACCTTC. Its protein product is CAISELQGNYGYTF.

On this clone: A far larger clone lies a single base away; this is likely a read error. The chain has TRBV6-1 and TRBJ2-5; D remains ambiguous. CDR1 is MNHNS, CDR2 SASEGT, per germline. This CDR3 comprises 14 residues. This chain's CDR3 is CASSVKEEQEAQYF. The CDR3 DNA reads as TGTGCCAGCAGTGTAAAAGAAGAACAAGAGGCCCAGTACTTC.

This clone has just a few counts. This specimen includes other DNA sequences encoding the same CDR3. In DNA, the CDR3 is TGTGCCAGCTCACCGGGCGGGAACACTGAAGCTTTCTTT. This gives the protein CASSPGGNTEAFF. The chain is built from TRBV18 and TRBJ1-1; unclear D gene. The germline CDR1 and CDR2 sequences are KGHSH and LQKENI. Trimming pared 3 bases from V and 1 base from J, leaving 6 bases between. The CDR3 has 13 amino acids. The whole variable domain, filled in from reference TRBV18 and TRBJ1-1, reads NAGVMQNPRHLVRRRGQEARLRCSPMKGHSHVYWYRQLPEEGLKFMVYLQKENIIDESGMPKERFSAEFPKEGPSILRIQQVVRGDSAAYFCASSPGGNTEAFFGQGTRLTVV.

The genes are TRBV4-1 and TRBJ1-4; D is undetermined. Germline V gene data show CDR1 as MGHRA and CDR2 as YSYEKL. This CDR3 spans 12 amino acids. Trimming pared 0 bases from V and 11 bases from J, leaving 7 bases between. CDR3 bases: TGCGCCAGCAGCCAAGAGGAAGGGAAACTGTTTTTT. Amino acids: CASSQEEGKLFF.

Details on this clone: Since a far larger clone is one base different, this is likely a read error. The same CDR3 can be traced to other DNA sequences in this sample. V usage is TRBV9 and J usage is TRBJ2-3; D remains unclear. This CDR3 is 12 amino acids long. Trimming removed 5 bases from V and 6 bases from J, with 10 bases in between. Looked up from germline, CDR1 is SGDLS and CDR2 is YYNGEE. DNA for the CDR3: TGTGCCAGCAGTCTCCTACTGGATACGCAGTATTTT. It translates to CASSLLLDTQYF.

With regard to this clone: The sample contains more than one DNA sequence encoding this CDR3. V gene TRBV19 combines with J gene TRBJ2-7; 8 bases line up with TRBD1. The V and J ends lost 3 bases and 2 bases, in that order; junction bases with no gene match: 6. Germline V CDR1 and CDR2: LNHDA, SQIVND (reference sequence). The CDR3 is 15 residues long. The CDR3, as DNA: TGTGCCAGTAGTATCGGGACAGGAGAAACCTACGAGCAGTACTTC. This encodes CASSIGTGETYEQYF.

Comments on this clone: This CDR3 fails to terminate in the conserved phenylalanine or tryptophan, so it likely reflects a read error. Because the CDR3's place on the DNA is in doubt, the DNA is left out and the CDR3 is given as listed by TCRdb. The genes are TRBV30 and TRBJ1-2; the DNA was not compared with TRBD1, the D call given in the table. In germline, CDR1 is GTSNPN, CDR2 SVGIG (reference sequence). The CDR3 is 17 amino acids long, termini counted. The CDR3 loop is CAWISPGTRGRGYGHTL.

This clone was seen a handful of times. The chain is built from TRBV18 and TRBJ2-7; D not certain. This CDR3 contains 12 residues. V was cut by 3 bases and J by 6 bases, with 9 bases left in between. Germline CDR1 KGHSH, CDR2 LQKENI. In nucleotides, the CDR3 is TGTGCCAGCTCACCCCTTTCCGCCGAGCAGTACTTC. It specifies CASSPLSAEQYF.

J is TRBJ2-5 and V is TRBV6-6; 12 nucleotides align to TRBD2. V dropped 8 bases and J dropped 4; count of bases not matched to a gene: 8. CDR1 is MNHNY, CDR2 SVGAGI, per germline (reference sequence). This CDR3 contains 15 residues. The CDR3 here is CASGPSGRASETQYF. The CDR3 coding sequence is TGTGCCAGCGGGCCTAGCGGGAGGGCTTCAGAGACCCAGTACTTC.

The chain recombines TRBV4-3 with TRBJ2-5; 8 positions agree with TRBD2. The CDR3 loop spans 14 amino acids. The germline V gene encodes CDR1 LGHNA and CDR2 YSLEER. V was pared by 1 base and J by 2 bases, with 0 bases of the junction left unmatched. The CDR3 region is CASSQVAGQETQYF. The CDR3 nucleotides are TGCGCCAGCAGCCAAGTAGCGGGACAAGAGACCCAGTACTTC.

The CDR3, as DNA: TGTGCCAGCAGCCCATACAGCGGGAGTTCCGGGGAGCTGTTTTTT. This translates into CASSPYSGSSGELFF. V is TRBV7-2 and J is TRBJ2-2; 8 bases are shared with TRBD2. Per germline, CDR1 SGHTA and CDR2 FQGNSA. The CDR3 length is 15 residues. The junction had 8 bases not matched to a gene; V was cut back by 5 bases and J by 6 bases.

This clone was observed a single time. The chain couples TRBV27 to TRBJ1-4; the match to TRBD1 covers 8 bases. The CDR3 extends over 14 amino acids. J gave up 8 bases and V 6 bases, and 8 bases lay outside the gene matches. The germline V gene has CDR1 MNHEY and CDR2 SMNVEV (reference sequence). As DNA, the CDR3 is TGTGCCAGCAGAAAACAGGGGGAAGGGGAAAAACTGTTTTTT. It specifies CASRKQGEGEKLFF.

The chain has TRBV19 and TRBJ1-5; possible D gene TRBD1, 5 bases. Germline loops: CDR1 LNHDA, CDR2 SQIVND (reference sequence). Trimming stripped 6 bases from V and 0 bases from J, with 21 bases between. The CDR3 totals 18 residues. CDR3 sequence: CASRKDRGEGYSNQPQHF. CDR3 nucleotide sequence: TGTGCCAGTAGGAAGGATAGGGGAGAGGGGTATAGCAATCAGCCCCAGCATTTT. The entire variable domain, with the rest obtained from reference TRBV19 and TRBJ1-5, is as follows: DGGITQSPKYLFRKEGQNVTLSCEQNLNHDAMYWYRQDPGQGLRLIYYSQIVNDFQKGDIAEGYSVSREKKESFPLTVTSAQKNPTAFYLCASRKDRGEGYSNQPQHFGDGTRLSIL.

The chain uses TRBV28 and TRBJ2-7, with TRBD2 matching 7 bases. The CDR3 is 15 residues long. V lost 7 bases to trimming and J lost 2 bases; unmatched junction nucleotides: 11. Germline CDR1 is MDHEN and CDR2 is SYDVKM. CDR3 nucleotide sequence: TGTGCCAGCACCCCCGGGGGGAGTAGGGCCTACGAGCAGTACTTC. It encodes CASTPGGSRAYEQYF. The variable domain in full, with the rest retrieved from reference TRBV28 and TRBJ2-7, is DVKVTQSSRYLVKRTGEKVFLECVQDMDHENMFWYRQDPGLGLRLIYFSYDVKMKEKGDIPEGYSVSREKKERFSLILESASTNQTSMYLCASTPGGSRAYEQYFGPGTRLTVT.

V usage is TRBV28 and J usage is TRBJ1-2; 7 bases agree with TRBD1. In germline, CDR1 is MDHEN, CDR2 SYDVKM. This CDR3 spans 16 amino acids. The J segment lost 0 bases and the V segment lost 3 bases, leaving 7 bases of the junction unmatched. The CDR3 DNA follows: TGTGCCAGCAGTTTGGGTCCCGGGACAGCTAACTATGGCTACACCTTC. It translates to CASSLGPGTANYGYTF.

The rearrangement links TRBV7-2 to TRBJ2-7; TRBD2 aligns across 9 bases. V lost 3 bases to trimming and J lost 5 bases; unmatched junction nucleotides: 8. This CDR3 spans 15 amino acids. The germline CDR1 and CDR2 sequences are SGHTA and FQGNSA. Here the CDR3 DNA reads TGTGCCAGCAGCTTTGTAGCGGGAGAAGGCAACGAGCAGTACTTC. Its protein is CASSFVAGEGNEQYF.

This sequence joins TRBV6-1 and TRBJ2-3; D is unclear. This CDR3 region has 16 residues. Germline V gene data show CDR1 as MNHNS and CDR2 as SASEGT. The V gene lost 3 bases and the J gene lost 0 bases, with 13 bases spanning the gap. The CDR3 sequence: CASSDSPAVSTDTQYF. The CDR3 DNA sequence: TGTGCCAGCAGTGACAGCCCAGCTGTGAGCACAGATACGCAGTATTTT.

This clone was picked up one time. The V gene is TRBV6-6, the J gene TRBJ1-5; maybe TRBD1 (5 bases). The CDR3 extends over 13 amino acids. The germline V and J ends were trimmed by 5 bases and 5 bases, with 10 bases remaining between them. Germline V gene sequence: CDR1 MNHNY, CDR2 SVGAGI (reference sequence). The CDR3 sequence is CASSRGTYQPQHF. The CDR3 nucleotides read TGTGCCAGCAGTCGCGGGACCTATCAGCCCCAGCATTTT.

In this sample, this clone turned up a few times. The V gene is TRBV21-1, the J gene TRBJ2-7; the DNA was not compared with TRBD2, the D call given in the table. TRBV21-1 counts as a pseudogene. The CDR3 spans 19 residues. The CDR3 region has the DNA TGTGCCAGCAGCACCCCCCCTAGCGGCAGAGTTCCTCCTAACTACGAGCAGTACTTC. It translates to CASSTPPSGRVPPNYEQYF.

This clone was picked up one time. In DNA, the CDR3 is TGCGCCAGCAGCTTGGCGATAGCGGGTGGGAAAAACATTCAGTACTTC. Its protein product is CASSLAIAGGKNIQYF. V is TRBV5-1 and J is TRBJ2-4, with TRBD2 matching 7 bases. The germline V gene encodes CDR1 SGHRS and CDR2 YFSETQ. The J segment lost 4 bases and the V segment lost 0 bases, leaving 7 bases of the junction unmatched. The CDR3 has 16 residues.